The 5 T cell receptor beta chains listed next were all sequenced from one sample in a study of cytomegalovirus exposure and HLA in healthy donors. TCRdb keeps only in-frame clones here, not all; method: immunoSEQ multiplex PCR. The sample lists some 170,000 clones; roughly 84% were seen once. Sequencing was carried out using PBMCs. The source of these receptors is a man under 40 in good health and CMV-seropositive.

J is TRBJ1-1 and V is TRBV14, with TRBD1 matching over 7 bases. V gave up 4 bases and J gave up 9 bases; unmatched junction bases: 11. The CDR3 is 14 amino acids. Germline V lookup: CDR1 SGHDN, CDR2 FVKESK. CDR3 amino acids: CASSPGGSGVKAFF. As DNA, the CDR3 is TGTGCCAGCAGCCCAGGGGGGTCGGGGGTTAAAGCTTTCTTT.

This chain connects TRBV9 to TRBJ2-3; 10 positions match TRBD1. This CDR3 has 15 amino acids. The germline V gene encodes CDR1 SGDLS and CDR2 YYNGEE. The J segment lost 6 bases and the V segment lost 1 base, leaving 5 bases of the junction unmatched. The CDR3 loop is CASSVLGQGEDTQYF. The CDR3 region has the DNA TGTGCCAGCAGCGTATTAGGACAGGGGGAGGATACGCAGTATTTT. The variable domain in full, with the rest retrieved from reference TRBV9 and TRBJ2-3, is DSGVTQTPKHLITATGQRVTLRCSPRSGDLSVYWYQQSLDQGLQFLIQYYNGEERAKGNILERFSAQQFPDLHSELNLSSLELGDSALYFCASSVLGQGEDTQYFGPGTRLTVL.

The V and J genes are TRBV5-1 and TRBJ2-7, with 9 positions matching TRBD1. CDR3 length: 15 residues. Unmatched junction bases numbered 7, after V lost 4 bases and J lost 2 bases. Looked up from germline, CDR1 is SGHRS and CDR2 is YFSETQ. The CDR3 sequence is CASSPTGGRTYEQYF. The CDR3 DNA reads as TGCGCCAGCAGCCCGACAGGGGGAAGGACCTACGAGCAGTACTTC.

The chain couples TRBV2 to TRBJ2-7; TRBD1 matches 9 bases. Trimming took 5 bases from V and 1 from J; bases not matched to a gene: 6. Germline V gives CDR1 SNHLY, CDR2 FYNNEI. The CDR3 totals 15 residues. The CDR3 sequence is CASSHTGTGSYEQYF. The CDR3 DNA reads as TGTGCCAGCAGTCATACCGGGACAGGGTCCTACGAGCAGTACTTC. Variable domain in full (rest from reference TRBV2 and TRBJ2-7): EPEVTQTPSHQVTQMGQEVILRCVPISNHLYFYWYRQILGQKVEFLVSFYNNEISEKSEIFDDQFSVERPDGSNFTLKIRSTKLEDSAMYFCASSHTGTGSYEQYFGPGTRLTVT.

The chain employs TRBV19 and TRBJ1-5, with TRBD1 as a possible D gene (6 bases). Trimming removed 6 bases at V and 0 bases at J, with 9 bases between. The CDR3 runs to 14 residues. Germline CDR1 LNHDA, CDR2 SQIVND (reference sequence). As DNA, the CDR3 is TGTGCCAGTAGAAACAGGGCTAGCAATCAGCCCCAGCATTTT. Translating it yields CASRNRASNQPQHF.